These 22 T cell receptor beta chains came from one sample sequenced in a study of human T cells and chemical hapten exposure. Time point reported: patch test 1, 2 weeks after DPC sensitization. Treatment indicated: therapeutic diphenylcyclopropenone sensitization with weekly scalp DPC. In TCRdb, the RACE reads were re-called with MiXCR into one record per CDR3 protein. The data hold about 340,000 distinct CDR3 sequences, with under 8% observed a single time. Sequenced here: whole blood, sampled in connection with sensitization to the hapten diphenylcyclopropenone (DPC). These receptors were taken from a woman between 18 and 29 years old with alopecia areata. Some clones in this sample may be carry-over from other donors' samples.

This clonotype was found many times. The germline gene is not matched at one end of the junction; a read error may be the cause. V and J are TRBV12-3 or TRBV12-4 and TRBJ2-3; either TRBD1 or TRBD2 may supply D (5 bases each). This CDR3 has 16 residues. In DNA, the CDR3 is TGTGCCAGCAGGTTAGGGACCGGAGCTGGCACAGATACGCAGTATTTT. It encodes CASRLGTGAGTDTQYF.

This clonotype was counted at least ten times. The chain links TRBV12-3 or TRBV12-4 to TRBJ1-6; D may be TRBD1 (6 bases). Trimming took 7 bases from V and 7 from J, leaving 14 bases between them. The CDR3 extends over 14 amino acids. CDR3 region: CASKIDRPNSPLHF. The CDR3 DNA sequence: TGTGCCAGCAAGATCGACAGGCCGAATTCACCCCTCCACTTT.

This clonotype was counted only a few times. The chain employs TRBV5-5 and TRBJ2-4; 8 nucleotides align to TRBD1. CDR3 length equals 14 residues. Germline V lookup: CDR1 SGHKS, CDR2 YYEKEE (reference sequence). V was pared by 3 bases and J by 3 bases, with 2 bases of the junction left unmatched. The CDR3 is CASSYGQGKNIQYF. In nucleotides, the CDR3 is TGTGCCAGCAGCTATGGACAGGGCAAAAACATTCAGTACTTC.

Ten or more counts support this clonotype. The chain joins TRBV29-1 to TRBJ1-6; 7 bases are shared with TRBD1. V lost 6 bases, J lost 9 bases, and 8 bases stayed unmatched. Germline loops: CDR1 SQVTM, CDR2 ANQGSEA. The CDR3 covers 13 residues. The CDR3 reads CSVQDREGSPLHF. CDR3 in DNA: TGCAGCGTGCAAGACAGGGAGGGTTCACCCCTCCACTTT.

This clonotype was seen a few times. The chain recombines TRBV28 with TRBJ2-1; 9 bases map to TRBD2. The CDR3 is 12 amino acids. The V gene end was trimmed by 6 bases and the J gene end by 13 bases; junction bases not matched to a gene: 7. CDR1 is MDHEN and CDR2 is SYDVKM in the germline V gene. This CDR3 reads CASSITSGPQFF. The CDR3 DNA sequence: TGTGCCAGCAGCATTACTAGCGGGCCTCAGTTCTTC.

This clonotype was counted many times. This rearrangement joins TRBV12-3 or TRBV12-4 to TRBJ2-3; TRBD2 matches 10 bases. CDR3 length equals 14 residues. J was trimmed by 6 bases and V by 5 bases; bases with no gene match: 5. CDR3 sequence (DNA): TGTGCCAGCAGTCCGCCTAGCGGGGGTGATACGCAGTATTTT. It is translated as CASSPPSGGDTQYF.

In this sample, this clonotype turned up many times. This rearrangement joins TRBV29-1 to TRBJ1-3, with 9 nucleotides matching TRBD1. V was clipped by 7 bases and J by 0 bases; unmatched bases: 7. CDR3 size: 15 residues. Germline V gives CDR1 SQVTM, CDR2 ANQGSEA. The CDR3 is CSAQQGANSGNTIYF. In DNA form, the CDR3 reads TGCAGCGCTCAACAGGGGGCCAACTCTGGAAACACCATATATTTT.

V is TRBV3-1 and J is TRBJ2-3; tentative D call: TRBD2 (5 bases). Trimming stripped 2 bases from V and 2 bases from J, with 14 bases between. The CDR3 runs to 16 residues. Germline V gene sequence: CDR1 LGHDT, CDR2 YNNKEL (reference sequence). The DNA of the CDR3 is TGTGCCAGCAGCCAAAGTGGTAGCGTGCCCACAGATACGCAGTATTTT. Protein sequence: CASSQSGSVPTDTQYF.

This clonotype turned up a few times. The chain couples TRBV27 to TRBJ1-6; D might be TRBD1 (5 bases). Germline V CDR1 and CDR2: MNHEY, SMNVEV (reference sequence). The CDR3 has 14 amino acids. Trimming cost V 8 bases and J 8 bases, with 16 bases left between them. The CDR3 spells CASRHGTVYSPLHF. CDR3 DNA sequence: TGTGCCAGCCGACACGGGACGGTTTATTCACCCCTCCACTTT.

The chain links TRBV6-2 or TRBV6-3 to TRBJ2-2; 8 bases align to TRBD1. CDR1 is MNHEY and CDR2 is SVGEGT in the germline V gene. V dropped 10 bases and J dropped 7; count of bases not matched to a gene: 8. The CDR3 is 13 amino acids. The CDR3 sequence: CATQTGEHGELFF. In nucleotides, the CDR3 is TGTGCCACCCAGACAGGGGAGCACGGGGAGCTGTTTTTT.

This chain links TRBV7-8 with TRBJ1-5; D is undetermined. Trimming removed 2 bases at V and 0 bases at J, with 20 bases between. CDR1 is SGHVS, CDR2 FQNEAQ, per germline. CDR3 length equals 19 residues. CDR3: CASSLRLVRNGPSNQPQHF. The DNA of the CDR3 is TGTGCCAGCAGCTTAAGGTTGGTGAGGAATGGACCTAGCAATCAGCCCCAGCATTTT.

The J gene is TRBJ1-3, the V gene TRBV14, with TRBD1 as a possible D gene (5 bases). Trimming pared 7 bases from V and 8 bases from J, leaving 18 bases between. Germline V gives CDR1 SGHDN, CDR2 FVKESK. The CDR3 consists of 14 residues. The CDR3 nucleotides read TGTGCCAGCACCCAGTCTTCTCCCAGGGACACCATATATTTT. It specifies CASTQSSPRDTIYF.

The chain combines TRBV2 with TRBJ1-5; D is ambiguous. Germline V lookup: CDR1 SNHLY, CDR2 FYNNEI. The CDR3 has 12 residues. Trimming left V 6 bases short and J 5 bases short, with 8 bases between. CDR3: CASSDTHQPQHF. The CDR3 bases are TGTGCCAGCAGCGATACTCATCAGCCCCAGCATTTT.

This chain uses TRBV6-5 with TRBJ2-7, with D possibly being TRBD1 or TRBD2 (6 bases each). There are 14 residues in the CDR3. Trimming stripped 3 bases from V and 6 bases from J, with 15 bases between. Per germline, CDR1 MNHEY and CDR2 SVGAGI. The CDR3 protein is CASSYAWGAGEQYF. The CDR3 DNA reads TGTGCCAGCAGTTATGCGTGGGGGGCCGGCGAGCAGTACTTC.

The CDR3 is CSAVTGGSSYNEQFF. The DNA of the CDR3 is TGCAGTGCTGTAACCGGGGGGAGCTCCTACAATGAGCAGTTCTTC. This chain connects TRBV20-1 to TRBJ2-1, with 7 bases fitting TRBD2. With 5 bases clipped from V and 0 bases from J, the junction kept 7 bases outside the gene matches. Germline CDR1 is DFQATT and CDR2 is SNEGSKA (reference sequence). This CDR3 is 15 amino acids long.

Only a few counts were recorded for this clonotype. The rearrangement joins TRBV18 to TRBJ2-3; 10 bases map to TRBD2. J lost 2 bases, V lost 6 bases, and 20 bases had no gene match. Germline assignment: CDR1 KGHSH and CDR2 LQKENI. This CDR3 spans 20 amino acids. CDR3 region: CASSPRQQPSSGGPTDTQYF. The CDR3 nucleotides read TGTGCCAGCTCGCCTCGACAACAACCCTCTAGCGGGGGACCCACAGATACGCAGTATTTT.

This clonotype has a count of ten or more. This chain connects TRBV7-6 to TRBJ2-4; 9 bases map to TRBD1. Germline CDR1 is SGHVS and CDR2 is FNYEAQ. CDR3 length: 14 residues. V lost 4 bases, J lost 8 bases, and 6 bases stayed unmatched. The CDR3, as DNA: TGTGCCAGCAGCTCCGGACAGGGGCTTGACATTCAGTACTTC. Protein: CASSSGQGLDIQYF.

This clonotype was counted between two and nine times. The rearrangement uses TRBV18 and TRBJ2-7; 7 nucleotides line up with TRBD1. V shed 6 bases, J shed 0 bases, and the junction held 11 bases outside the gene matches. Germline lookup yields CDR1 KGHSH and CDR2 LQKENI. This CDR3 has 16 amino acids. CDR3 bases: TGTGCCAGCTCCACACTGGACAGGAGCCTCTCCTACGAGCAGTACTTC. Translated: CASSTLDRSLSYEQYF. The complete variable domain, with remaining parts taken from reference TRBV18 and TRBJ2-7, reads NAGVMQNPRHLVRRRGQEARLRCSPMKGHSHVYWYRQLPEEGLKFMVYLQKENIIDESGMPKERFSAEFPKEGPSILRIQQVVRGDSAAYFCASSTLDRSLSYEQYFGPGTRLTVT.

This clonotype came up many times. The chain employs TRBV11-2 and TRBJ2-1; D is perhaps TRBD2 (5 bases). Deletions cut 5 bases from V and 8 bases from J, with 25 bases between. The germline gives CDR1 SGHAT, CDR2 FQNNGV. This CDR3 contains 17 residues. For the CDR3, the DNA is TGTGCCAGCAGCCGCCCCCCCGGGAAGGAAGCTCTCGATGAGCAGTTCTTC. This encodes CASSRPPGKEALDEQFF.

This clonotype has ten or more counts. The chain joins TRBV4-3 to TRBJ2-1, with 9 bases lining up with TRBD1. J was trimmed by 4 bases and V by 0 bases; bases with no gene match: 4. The length of the CDR3 is 16 residues. Germline values: CDR1 LGHNA, CDR2 YSLEER. CDR3 sequence: CASSQDVGQGYNEQFF. The CDR3 DNA sequence: TGCGCCAGCAGCCAAGATGTGGGACAGGGATACAATGAGCAGTTCTTC.

There are many counts of this clonotype. This chain connects TRBV12-3 or TRBV12-4 to TRBJ1-4; D uncertain. CDR3 length: 13 residues. V was trimmed by 9 bases and J by 12 bases, leaving 20 bases between them. In DNA form, the CDR3 reads TGTGCCAGTCTCTCGGCCGGCGGGATCGAACTGTTTTTT. It encodes CASLSAGGIELFF.

The chain couples TRBV4-1 to TRBJ2-7; D gene uncertain. Germline V CDR1 and CDR2: MGHRA, YSYEKL. The length of the CDR3 is 16 residues. V lost 0 bases, J lost 1 base, and 13 bases lay in between. DNA of the CDR3: TGCGCCAGCAGCCAAGATAGGCGGCAGAGTTCCTACGAGCAGTACTTC. Its protein is CASSQDRRQSSYEQYF.